This T cell receptor beta chain appears in the sequencing data of a study of blood T cell repertoires in COVID-19. The wider study: Sample material is recorded as cDNA or gDNA derived from T cells, B-cell-depleted T cells, or PBMCs.

The table lists this clone with a few counts. Authors' processing steps: Quantification of nucleated cells was approximated via reference gene primer amplification. TCRdb's table, derived via immunoSEQ multiplex PCR, lists solely in-frame clones and lacks some. Clonal size and the V and J genes are those of that table, whereas D and trimming came from the DNA. Among about 250,000 clones listed, 65% to 90% were seen once. The age range of participants was 18 to 89 years, with residence in 20 to 25 US areas. Participant-reported clinical history was the basis for cohort assignment. This CDR3 spans 14 amino acids. Between the trimmed V and J ends, which lost 2 bases and 2 bases, there was a span of 7 bases. Germline lookup yields CDR1 MGHDK and CDR2 SYGVNS.

The clonotype was recovered from a woman aged 45-65 years with acute COVID-19. The chain combines TRBV25-1 with TRBJ1-5, with D possibly TRBD1 on 5 matching bases. Sequencing was done on a sample of PBMCs or T cells enriched from blood (not recorded which). In DNA, the CDR3 is TGTGCCAGCAGTGAAGGGGCCGGCAATCAGCCCCAGCATTTT. Translation: CASSEGAGNQPQHF.